Below are 25 T cell receptor beta chains sequenced from a single sample in a study of monozygotic twins with inflammatory bowel disease. TCRdb reprocessed the 5' RACE reads and reports one entry per CDR3 protein, with no DNA. This listing includes 200,000 to 250,000 distinct CDR3 sequences. Sequencing used blood. These receptor sequences come from a human donor with ulcerative colitis or Crohn's disease, or a healthy co-twin of an affected twin (not recorded which).

The rearrangement uses TRBV29-1 and TRBJ1-1. Per germline, CDR1 SQVTM and CDR2 ANQGSEA. The CDR3 covers 12 residues. CDR3 sequence: CSVVVSYTEAFF.

The chain joins TRBV7-2 to TRBJ1-4; TCRdb's D gene call, TRBD1, goes unchecked for lack of DNA. The CDR3 contains 17 residues. Germline V lookup: CDR1 SGHTA, CDR2 FQGNSA. The CDR3 region is CASSLGRFRGSGEKLFF. Using reference TRBV7-2 and TRBJ1-4 for the parts outside the CDR3, the full variable domain is GAGVSQSPSNKVTEKGKDVELRCDPISGHTALYWYRQSLGQGLEFLIYFQGNSAPDKSGLPSDRFSAERTGGSVSTLTIQRTQQEDSAVYLCASSLGRFRGSGEKLFFGSGTQLSVL.

The gene calls are TRBV29-1 and TRBJ1-1. Germline loops: CDR1 SQVTM, CDR2 ANQGSEA. The CDR3 sequence is 13 residues long. The CDR3 here is CSVYQLANTEAFF.

The chain joins TRBV20-1 to TRBJ2-7; the TRBD2 assignment by TCRdb is unverifiable without DNA. Germline V gene lookup returns CDR1 DFQATT and CDR2 SNEGSKA (reference sequence). The CDR3 consists of 12 residues. The CDR3 here is CSRRAGPYEQYF.

This rearrangement joins TRBV11-1 to TRBJ2-2; TCRdb's assignment of TRBD1 cannot be checked, as there is no DNA. CDR3 size: 14 residues. Germline lookup yields CDR1 SGHAT and CDR2 FQDESV (reference sequence). CDR3 amino acids: CASSYLPGGGELFF.

The chain joins TRBV20-1 to TRBJ1-6. Germline CDR1 is DFQATT and CDR2 is SNEGSKA (reference sequence). The CDR3 is 16 residues long. CDR3 region: CSARALGGLYNSPLHF.

The gene calls are TRBV19 and TRBJ1-5; checking the TCRdb D call of TRBD1 is not possible without DNA. The germline gives CDR1 LNHDA, CDR2 SQIVND (reference sequence). There are 17 residues in the CDR3. CDR3 amino acids: CASTKGRGSASQLPQHF.

The J gene is TRBJ2-7, the V gene TRBV20-1; TCRdb reports TRBD1, a call that lacks DNA to check it against. The CDR3 is made up of 12 amino acids. The germline gives CDR1 DFQATT, CDR2 SNEGSKA (reference sequence). This CDR3 reads CSAPGSGHEQYF.

This chain connects TRBV20-1 to TRBJ2-7; as DNA is missing, the TRBD1 call by TCRdb cannot be tested. The CDR3 has 15 amino acids. Germline V gene lookup returns CDR1 DFQATT and CDR2 SNEGSKA (reference sequence). CDR3: CSARDLEGAVGEQYF.

V gene TRBV3-1 combines with J gene TRBJ2-3; TCRdb picks TRBD1, but there is no DNA to check that call. Germline loops: CDR1 LGHDT, CDR2 YNNKEL (reference sequence). CDR3 size: 15 residues. The CDR3 reads CASSQVGQGGDTQYF.

The chain is built from TRBV20-1 and TRBJ2-3. The germline gives CDR1 DFQATT, CDR2 SNEGSKA (reference sequence). CDR3 length: 14 residues. This CDR3 reads CSAPMGASTDTQYF.

V usage is TRBV12-3 or TRBV12-4 and J usage is TRBJ2-2. The CDR3 length is 12 residues. The CDR3 protein is CASSYLPGELFF.

This chain connects TRBV9 to TRBJ1-5. Germline V gene lookup returns CDR1 SGDLS and CDR2 YYNGEE. This CDR3 has 15 residues. This CDR3 reads CASSVGVAGNQPQHF.

The chain is built from TRBV11-2 and TRBJ1-6. The length of the CDR3 is 15 residues. The germline V gene has CDR1 SGHAT and CDR2 FQNNGV. The CDR3 sequence: CASSRLGPNNSPLHF.

The CDR3 sequence: CASSQFAYEQYF. V is TRBV3-1 and J is TRBJ2-7. The CDR3 has 12 residues. The germline V gene has CDR1 LGHDT and CDR2 YNNKEL (reference sequence).

The chain couples TRBV7-8 to TRBJ2-3; TCRdb's D call, TRBD1, is unchecked because there is no DNA. The CDR3 consists of 17 residues. In germline, CDR1 is SGHVS, CDR2 FQNEAQ. CDR3 loop: CASSGDRRLSSTDTQYF.

The chain carries TRBV3-1 and TRBJ1-3. This CDR3 has 15 amino acids. Germline V gene lookup returns CDR1 LGHDT and CDR2 YNNKEL (reference sequence). The CDR3 sequence is CASSLDRAYGNTIYF.

CDR3 in amino acids: CSASGLAGVPSSYNEQFF. The gene calls are TRBV20-1 and TRBJ2-1; the D call of TRBD2 rests on TCRdb alone, since no DNA is present to check it. Germline V gene lookup returns CDR1 DFQATT and CDR2 SNEGSKA (reference sequence). The CDR3 extends over 18 amino acids.

This chain joins TRBV7-9 and TRBJ1-1; lacking DNA, the TRBD1 call made by TCRdb goes unchecked. The CDR3 covers 12 residues. Germline-derived CDR1 and CDR2 are SEHNR and FQNEAQ (reference sequence). The CDR3 sequence is CASSTSRDEAFF. The whole variable domain, filled in from reference TRBV7-9 and TRBJ1-1, reads DTGVSQNPRHKITKRGQNVTFRCDPISEHNRLYWYRQTLGQGPEFLTYFQNEAQLEKSRLLSDRFSAERPKGSFSTLEIQRTEQGDSAMYLCASSTSRDEAFFGQGTRLTVV.

This sequence joins TRBV20-1 and TRBJ1-2. This CDR3 has 16 amino acids. In germline, CDR1 is DFQATT, CDR2 SNEGSKA (reference sequence). CDR3: CSAEYWRGPQAQGYTF.

V usage is TRBV12-3 or TRBV12-4 and J usage is TRBJ1-2. The CDR3 runs to 13 residues. This CDR3 reads CASSPIGVDGYTF.

J is TRBJ2-1 and V is TRBV5-4. There are 14 residues in the CDR3. Germline V gives CDR1 SGHNT, CDR2 YYREEE (reference sequence). The CDR3 loop is CASNLDNSYNEQFF.

The chain uses TRBV12-3 or TRBV12-4 and TRBJ2-7; TCRdb lists TRBD1, though no DNA is available to test this call. CDR3 length: 14 residues. This chain's CDR3 is CASRRQLSSYEQYF.

This chain connects TRBV18 to TRBJ1-2; checking the TCRdb D call of TRBD1 is not possible without DNA. CDR1 KGHSH and CDR2 LQKENI come from the germline V gene. CDR3 length equals 17 residues. CDR3 loop: CASSRQTTGVDNYGYTF.

The gene calls are TRBV20-1 and TRBJ2-3; the D gene TCRdb calls, TRBD2, cannot be checked with no DNA. CDR3 size: 16 residues. Germline assignment: CDR1 DFQATT and CDR2 SNEGSKA (reference sequence). CDR3 amino acids: CSAHWGKRGDPDTQYF.